Each of the 22 T cell receptor beta chains below was sequenced from the same sample in a study of cytomegalovirus exposure and HLA in healthy donors. Data came from immunoSEQ multiplex PCR; TCRdb stores just in-frame clones and leaves some out. The sample records under 85,000 clones, approximately 93% being singletons. The sample comprised PBMCs. The receptors were gathered from a woman aged 18-30 years in good health and CMV-seropositive.

This clone was observed once. The chain links TRBV11-3 to TRBJ2-7; 9 nucleotides line up with TRBD1. CDR1 SGHNT and CDR2 YENEEA come from the germline V gene. The V gene end was trimmed by 1 base and the J gene end by 6 bases; junction bases not matched to a gene: 4. This CDR3 spans 14 amino acids. The CDR3 reads CASSLGQGGGEQYF. DNA for the CDR3: TGTGCCAGCAGCTTAGGACAGGGGGGAGGCGAGCAGTACTTC.

The chain has TRBV18 and TRBJ1-5; 7 nucleotides agree with TRBD1. The CDR3 is 15 residues long. Germline-derived CDR1 and CDR2 are KGHSH and LQKENI. V gave up 2 bases and J gave up 3 bases; unmatched junction bases: 4. Here the CDR3 reads CASSPRTGDNQPQHF. In DNA, the CDR3 is TGTGCCAGCTCACCAAGGACAGGAGACAATCAGCCCCAGCATTTT.

The V gene is TRBV6-1, the J gene TRBJ1-1; D remains unclear. This CDR3 is 13 amino acids long. Per germline, CDR1 MNHNS and CDR2 SASEGT. The V and J ends lost 6 bases and 0 bases respectively, with 8 bases between them. CDR3 residues: CASRGSLNTEAFF. CDR3 sequence (DNA): TGTGCCAGCAGGGGCAGCTTGAACACTGAAGCTTTCTTT.

The chain has TRBV11-2 and TRBJ2-4; D perhaps matches TRBD1 (6 bases). The CDR3 runs 17 residues. Germline values: CDR1 SGHAT, CDR2 FQNNGV. Trimming took 0 bases from V and 0 from J, leaving 12 bases between them. The CDR3 region is CASSLDADRLAKNIQYF. The DNA for the CDR3 is TGTGCCAGCAGCTTAGATGCGGACAGACTAGCCAAAAACATTCAGTACTTC.

The chain joins TRBV11-3 to TRBJ2-2; no clear D gene. Germline V CDR1 and CDR2: SGHNT, YENEEA. V lost 3 bases and J lost 1, with 9 bases in between. CDR3 length equals 15 residues. The CDR3 nucleotides are TGTGCCAGCAGCTTTTCAGCGAGGAACACCGGGGAGCTGTTTTTT. It codes for CASSFSARNTGELFF.

The rearrangement joins TRBV7-9 to TRBJ2-7, with D tentatively TRBD1 (6 bases). Germline V gives CDR1 SEHNR, CDR2 FQNEAQ (reference sequence). V lost 0 bases and J lost 7, with 7 bases in between. This CDR3 region has 12 residues. The CDR3 protein is CASSLAGTEQYF. CDR3 in DNA: TGTGCCAGCAGCTTAGCGGGGACAGAGCAGTACTTC.

This chain connects TRBV28 to TRBJ1-3; D not certain. The V end lost 2 bases, the J end lost 0 bases, and 14 bases lay between the germline ends. The CDR3 consists of 17 residues. Germline V CDR1 and CDR2: MDHEN, SYDVKM. The CDR3 sequence: CASSLPYPMSSGNTIYF. CDR3 in DNA: TGTGCCAGCAGTTTACCCTATCCAATGAGCTCTGGAAACACCATATATTTT.

The chain combines TRBV4-2 with TRBJ2-1; 11 bases map to TRBD2. The ends lost 0 bases at V and 3 bases at J; junction bases unmatched: 4. This CDR3 contains 17 residues. Germline CDR1 is LGHNA and CDR2 is YNFKEQ. CDR3 protein: CASSQEKGLAGYNEQFF. The CDR3 bases are TGTGCCAGCAGCCAAGAAAAAGGACTAGCGGGCTACAATGAGCAGTTCTTC.

V usage is TRBV6-1 and J usage is TRBJ1-1; D possibly corresponds to TRBD1 (6 bases). Germline CDR1 reads MNHNS; CDR2 reads SASEGT. The CDR3 has 15 amino acids. Between the trimmed V and J ends, which lost 1 base and 7 bases, there was a span of 16 bases. The CDR3 spells CASSEDLTGPGEAFF. In nucleotides, the CDR3 is TGTGCCAGCAGTGAAGACCTAACAGGGCCGGGTGAAGCTTTCTTT.

The chain joins TRBV18 to TRBJ2-1, with D unresolved. V was shortened by 0 bases and J by 9 bases, with 9 bases between the two germline ends. Per germline, CDR1 KGHSH and CDR2 LQKENI. The CDR3 runs to 13 residues. CDR3 bases: TGTGCCAGCTCACCACCCGGAGCGTTTGAGCAGTTCTTC. It translates to CASSPPGAFEQFF.

The rearrangement joins TRBV9 to TRBJ2-7, with 8 bases identical to TRBD2. The CDR3 extends over 16 amino acids. Germline assignment: CDR1 SGDLS and CDR2 YYNGEE. The trim removed 0 bases at V and 5 bases at J, leaving 10 bases unmatched. The CDR3 DNA reads as TGTGCCAGCAGCGTAGATCCAGCGGGGGTACGGGACGAGCAGTACTTC. Protein product: CASSVDPAGVRDEQYF.

The chain employs TRBV11-3 and TRBJ2-7, with D unclear. With 0 bases removed from V and 5 bases from J, the gap between germline ends came to 5 bases. The CDR3 has 12 amino acids. Germline V lookup: CDR1 SGHNT, CDR2 YENEEA. The CDR3 sequence is CASSLDGHEQYF. CDR3 in DNA: TGTGCCAGCAGCTTAGATGGCCACGAGCAGTACTTC.

The gene calls are TRBV30 and TRBJ2-3, with 14 bases that match TRBD2. Germline V gene data show CDR1 as GTSNPN and CDR2 as SVGIG (reference sequence). This CDR3 spans 16 amino acids. This chain's CDR3 is CATGTSGGPSTDTQYF. The CDR3, as DNA: TGTGCGACCGGGACTAGCGGGGGCCCTAGCACAGATACGCAGTATTTT.

The gene calls are TRBV7-2 and TRBJ1-1; 8 bases line up with TRBD1. With 5 bases clipped from V and 4 bases from J, the junction kept 6 bases outside the gene matches. Germline lookup yields CDR1 SGHTA and CDR2 FQGNSA. CDR3 length: 14 residues. The CDR3 region is CASSLDRASTEAFF. CDR3 sequence (DNA): TGTGCCAGCAGCCTGGACAGGGCATCCACTGAAGCTTTCTTT.

The chain carries TRBV4-1 and TRBJ2-1; TRBD2 might be the D (6 bases). V shed 4 bases and J shed 7 bases, with 20 bases lying between them. Germline V gene sequence: CDR1 MGHRA, CDR2 YSYEKL. The CDR3 spans 16 residues. The CDR3 DNA follows: TGCGCCAGCAGCCCCACTCAGGTTTCCGCGGGGAATGAGCAGTTCTTC. Translating gives CASSPTQVSAGNEQFF.

Only a few counts were recorded for this clone. This chain links TRBV7-2 with TRBJ2-3; 12 nucleotides match TRBD2. The germline gives CDR1 SGHTA, CDR2 FQGNSA. With 5 bases clipped from V and 3 bases from J, the junction kept 6 bases outside the gene matches. The CDR3 contains 16 residues. The CDR3 sequence: CASSKASGGATDTQYF. CDR3 DNA sequence: TGTGCCAGCAGCAAAGCTAGCGGGGGGGCGACAGATACGCAGTATTTT.

The rearrangement uses TRBV7-8 and TRBJ2-7; perhaps TRBD1 as D (5 bases). The ends were cut back, 2 bases at V and 2 bases at J, with 13 bases in the middle. CDR3 length equals 15 residues. Germline loops: CDR1 SGHVS, CDR2 FQNEAQ. The CDR3: CASSLRLAGPYEQYF. CDR3 in DNA: TGTGCCAGCAGCTTAAGATTGGCAGGGCCCTACGAGCAGTACTTC.

The chain recombines TRBV4-2 with TRBJ2-1; D gene ambiguous. This CDR3 spans 14 amino acids. The V and J ends lost 1 base and 6 bases respectively, with 10 bases between them. The germline V gene has CDR1 LGHNA and CDR2 YNFKEQ. The DNA of the CDR3 is TGTGCCAGCAGCCAAGCTGTGTACTTCAATGAGCAGTTCTTC. Translated, it gives CASSQAVYFNEQFF.

The chain employs TRBV28 and TRBJ2-7; TRBD2 agrees at 11 bases. Germline V gives CDR1 MDHEN, CDR2 SYDVKM. The CDR3 is 18 amino acids. Trimming at V came to 2 bases and at J to 0 bases, leaving 9 bases not matched to a gene. CDR3 sequence: CASSLQGLAVISSYEQYF. The CDR3 coding sequence is TGTGCCAGCAGTTTACAGGGACTAGCGGTTATCAGCTCCTACGAGCAGTACTTC. Using reference TRBV28 and TRBJ2-7 for the parts outside the CDR3, the full variable domain is DVKVTQSSRYLVKRTGEKVFLECVQDMDHENMFWYRQDPGLGLRLIYFSYDVKMKEKGDIPEGYSVSREKKERFSLILESASTNQTSMYLCASSLQGLAVISSYEQYFGPGTRLTVT.

The chain recombines TRBV5-6 with TRBJ2-1; 9 bases align to TRBD2. The V gene end was trimmed by 2 bases and the J gene end by 6 bases; junction bases not matched to a gene: 12. The CDR3 has 17 amino acids. Germline V gene lookup returns CDR1 SGHDT and CDR2 YYEEEE. CDR3 DNA sequence: TGTGCCAGCAGCTTTATAGCGGGAGCCTTGTCGGGCAATGAGCAGTTCTTC. Translating it yields CASSFIAGALSGNEQFF.

The CDR3 DNA sequence: TGTGCCAGCAGCTTAAACAGTTACAATGAGCAGTTCTTC. It yields the protein CASSLNSYNEQFF. The V call is TRBV7-3, the J call TRBJ2-1, with D uncertain. The germline gives CDR1 SGHTA, CDR2 FQGTGA. This CDR3 has 13 amino acids. Trimming stripped 1 base from V and 4 bases from J, with 5 bases between.

For this clone: Germline is not matched at one junction end, which may reflect a read error. The chain carries TRBV2 and TRBJ2-7; 7 bases match TRBD1. The CDR3 has 17 amino acids. Germline CDR1 is SNHLY and CDR2 is FYNNEI. DNA for the CDR3: TGTGCCAGCAGCGAAGCGCTCCCTGGGACAGTGGGCTACGAGCAGTACTTC. Translation: CASSEALPGTVGYEQYF.